A selection of T cell receptor beta chains follows, all from one sample in a study of CD8+ T cells in alopecia areata. Measured with immunoSEQ multiplex PCR; TCRdb has only the in-frame clones, and not every one. The profile shows 95,000 to 120,000 clones, approximately 51% of them singletons. Sequenced here: CD4+ T cells sorted from blood, sampled at week 24, from a patient treated with tofacitinib. These receptors were collected from a human donor with alopecia areata. Both conserved end residues are part of each CDR3. D genes are given only for firm matches. Not every row has a clone size; where given, it reads once, few, many or a size class.

TRBV18	NA	NA	TRBJ1-1	TGTGCCAGCTCACCACTACAGGGCGAAGCTTTCTTT	CASSPLQGEAFF
TRBV7-2	NA	TRBD1	TRBJ2-3	TGTGCCAGCAGCTTAGTTACAGGGGTCACAGATACGCAGTATTTT	CASSLVTGVTDTQYF
TRBV6-5	NA	TRBD1	TRBJ1-2	TGTGCCAGCAACTCACAGGGGGATTATGGCTACACCTTC	CASNSQGDYGYTF
TRBV7-8	NA	TRBD2	TRBJ2-3	TGTGCCAGCAGCTTAGTCGGGACTAGCGGGGGCGCCACAGATACGCAGTATTTT	CASSLVGTSGGATDTQYF
TRBV30	once	TRBD1	TRBJ1-2	TGTGCCTGGAACCGACAGGGACTTACTGGGGGCTACACCTTC	CAWNRQGLTGGYTF
TRBV2	NA	TRBD1	TRBJ2-1	TGTGCCAGCAGAGTGGGGGACAGGGAAATAAAGCAGTTCTTC	CASRVGDREIKQFF
TRBV29-1	once	NA	TRBJ1-1	TGCAGCGCAGCTGGACGGATGAACACTGAAGCTTTCTTT	CSAAGRMNTEAFF
TRBV30	NA	NA	TRBJ2-7	TGTGCCTGGAGCGTTTCCGGGACGCTGCCCTACGAGCAGTACTTC	CAWSVSGTLPYEQYF
TRBV11-3	NA	NA	TRBJ2-7	TGTGCCAGCAGCCTCCTCGGACTCTCCTACGAGCAGTACTTC	CASSLLGLSYEQYF
TRBV4-3	few	NA	TRBJ2-5	TGCGCCAGCAGCCAACAAGTCAGTCAAGAGACCCAGTACTTC	CASSQQVSQETQYF
TRBV29-1	NA	TRBD1	TRBJ1-1	TGCAGCGCCAGACAGGGCTTGGCTGAAGCTTTCTTT	CSARQGLAEAFF
TRBV2	NA	NA	TRBJ2-5	TGTGCCAGCAGTGACACGGGGGGCCTCCCCGAGGCTGAGACCCAGTACTTC	CASSDTGGLPEAETQYF
TRBV25-1	NA	NA	TRBJ2-2	TGTGCCAGCAGTGTTTACGGGAATAGCCCCGGGGAGCTGTTTTTT	CASSVYGNSPGELFF
TRBV10-3	NA	NA	TRBJ1-2	TGTGCCATCAGTGAGTCGGGAATATCGCACACCTTC	CAISESGISHTF
TRBV29-1	NA	NA	TRBJ1-6	TGCAGCGTTCGAACAGGAACGAATAATTCACCCCTCCACTTT	CSVRTGTNNSPLHF
TRBV27	NA	NA	TRBJ2-3	TGTGCCAGCAGTTTTTCCGGGGCCGGCACAGATACGCAGTATTTT	CASSFSGAGTDTQYF
TRBV7-2	NA	NA	TRBJ2-5	TGTGCCAGCAGGGGGGGTTCTACAACTTTATGGACCCAGTACTTC	CASRGGSTTLWTQYF
TRBV6-5	NA	TRBD1	TRBJ2-7	TGTGCCAGCAGGAGGACAGGTGCAGACTACGAGCAGTACTTC	CASRRTGADYEQYF
TRBV7-9	NA	NA	TRBJ1-4	TGTGCCAGCAGCTTTAATGAAAAACTGTTTTTT	CASSFNEKLFF
TRBV6-5	NA	NA	TRBJ1-3	TGTGCCAGCGGATTCCTGGTTGGAAACACCATATATTTT	CASGFLVGNTIYF
TRBV4-3	NA	NA	TRBJ2-4	TGCGCCAGCAGCCAAGGGTTTCAGGGGAACATTCAGTACTTC	CASSQGFQGNIQYF
TRBV6-5	NA	NA	TRBJ2-5	TGTGCCAGCAGTCGAGCTCGGGAGACCCAGTACTTC	CASSRARETQYF
TRBV29-1	few	TRBD2	TRBJ2-5	TGCAGCGTTGGGAGGAGCGGGGGGGCCCGGGAGACCCAGTACTTC	CSVGRSGGARETQYF
TRBV29-1	NA	NA	TRBJ2-7	TGCAGCGTTGAGGACCTCTACGAGCAGTACTTC	CSVEDLYEQYF
TRBV29-1	NA	NA	TRBJ1-2	TGCAGCGTTGGTGGGCCACCTTCAAACTATGGCTACACCTTC	CSVGGPPSNYGYTF